These 23 T cell receptor beta chains were all obtained from the same sample, sequenced in a study of T cell repertoires in cytomegalovirus infection. One entry per CDR3 protein, called by TCRdb with MiXCR from the reads. The data contain hundreds of thousands of distinct CDR3 sequences, 33% of them singletons. No antigen has been identified for these receptors. Sequencing was performed on cultured PBMCs, taken from culture after CMV antigen stimulation. These receptors all stem from a human donor in good health (CMV status not recorded). Some clones in this sample may be carry-over from other donors' samples.

This clonotype was picked up a small number of times. V and J are TRBV11-2 and TRBJ2-1; 12 nucleotides agree with TRBD2. The germline V gene has CDR1 SGHAT and CDR2 FQNNGV. J lost 7 bases, V lost 5 bases, and 6 bases had no gene match. CDR3 size: 15 residues. CDR3 amino acids: CASSLGLAGMNEQFF. CDR3 nucleotide sequence: TGTGCCAGCAGCCTTGGACTAGCGGGAATGAATGAGCAGTTCTTC.

The table lists this clonotype with a few counts. The chain joins TRBV7-9 to TRBJ1-2; perhaps TRBD1 as D (5 bases). CDR1 is SEHNR and CDR2 is FQNEAQ in the germline V gene (reference sequence). The V end lost 4 bases, the J end lost 10 bases, and 13 bases lay between the germline ends. The CDR3 covers 12 residues. CDR3 nucleotide sequence: TGTGCCAGCAGCTCGGTCCGGGACTCCTACACCTTC. Protein: CASSSVRDSYTF.

This clonotype was detected only a few times. The chain combines TRBV7-6 with TRBJ2-5; D possibly corresponds to TRBD1 (6 bases). Trimming stripped 5 bases from V and 2 bases from J, with 18 bases between. There are 16 residues in the CDR3. Germline V gene data show CDR1 as SGHVS and CDR2 as FNYEAQ. CDR3 sequence: CASSITYRELQETQYF. The DNA for the CDR3 is TGTGCCAGCAGCATAACCTACAGGGAGCTGCAAGAGACCCAGTACTTC. The whole variable domain, filled in from reference TRBV7-6 and TRBJ2-5, reads GAGVSQSPRYKVTKRGQDVALRCDPISGHVSLYWYRQALGQGPEFLTYFNYEAQQDKSGLPNDRFSAERPEGSISTLTIQRTEQRDSAMYRCASSITYRELQETQYFGPGTRLLVL.

This clonotype has just a few counts. The V call is TRBV5-1, the J call TRBJ2-7; 8 bases map to TRBD1. This CDR3 is built from 15 residues. Germline CDR1 is SGHRS and CDR2 is YFSETQ. With 4 bases clipped from V and 0 bases from J, the junction kept 6 bases outside the gene matches. The CDR3 region is CASSHETGGSYEQYF. CDR3 bases: TGCGCCAGCAGCCACGAAACAGGGGGCTCCTACGAGCAGTACTTC.

In its sample, this clonotype was seen a few times. The chain joins TRBV12-3 or TRBV12-4 to TRBJ1-1, with D unresolved. Trimming left V 0 bases short and J 1 base short, with 6 bases between. The CDR3 totals 14 residues. This CDR3 is CASSLASRNTEAFF. For the CDR3, the DNA is TGTGCCAGCAGTTTAGCGAGCCGGAACACTGAAGCTTTCTTT.

The chain joins TRBV24-1 to TRBJ2-3; TRBD1 agrees at 7 bases. V was pared by 3 bases and J by 2 bases, with 16 bases of the junction left unmatched. This CDR3 is 19 amino acids long. The germline V gene has CDR1 KGHDR and CDR2 SFDVKD. CDR3 nucleotides: TGTGCCACCAGTGATAGTATCTCCCCTCCGGGACAGATCACAGATACGCAGTATTTT. Translating gives CATSDSISPPGQITDTQYF.

The chain couples TRBV20-1 to TRBJ2-1, with TRBD1 identical over 8 bases. Germline CDR1 and CDR2: DFQATT and SNEGSKA (reference sequence). CDR3 length equals 16 residues. With 5 bases clipped from V and 2 bases from J, the junction kept 11 bases outside the gene matches. The CDR3 nucleotides read TGCAGTGCTCTTTCCACCGGCAGGGGGCCCTACAATGAGCAGTTCTTC. As protein: CSALSTGRGPYNEQFF.

This clonotype appeared once. J is TRBJ1-5 and V is TRBV28; possibly TRBD1 for D (6 bases). Trimming cost V 4 bases and J 9 bases, with 13 bases left between them. This CDR3 spans 13 amino acids. Germline CDR1 reads MDHEN; CDR2 reads SYDVKM. For the CDR3, the DNA is TGTGCCAGCAGTTCCACAGGGTCCCGGCCCCAGCATTTT. Protein sequence: CASSSTGSRPQHF.

At least ten counts were recorded for this clonotype. The J gene is TRBJ2-3, the V gene TRBV7-2; TRBD2 aligns across 9 bases. With V trimmed by 4 bases and J by 1 base, 6 bases remained unmatched. Germline loops: CDR1 SGHTA, CDR2 FQGNSA. The CDR3 has 16 amino acids. CDR3 DNA: TGTGCCAGCAGCTCGATCCGGACTAGCGGCACAGATACGCAGTATTTT. Its protein is CASSSIRTSGTDTQYF.

This chain uses TRBV29-1 with TRBJ1-3; D gene unclear. The V end was cut by 5 bases, the J end by 0 bases, with 2 bases between. The CDR3 covers 11 residues. Germline V gene data show CDR1 as SQVTM and CDR2 as ANQGSEA. CDR3 coding DNA: TGCAGCGTTCCCTCTGGAAACACCATATATTTT. Protein product: CSVPSGNTIYF.

CDR3 sequence (DNA): TGTGCCAGCAGGGCAACAGGGGCTTCCCCCTACGAGCAGTACTTC. As protein: CASRATGASPYEQYF. The genes are TRBV2 and TRBJ2-7; 7 bases map to TRBD1. V lost 6 bases, J lost 2 bases, and 10 bases stayed unmatched. Germline lookup yields CDR1 SNHLY and CDR2 FYNNEI. The length of the CDR3 is 15 residues.

This clonotype was detected ten times or more. V gene TRBV7-2 combines with J gene TRBJ2-5; tentative D call: TRBD1 (6 bases). V was shortened by 1 base and J by 2 bases, with 8 bases between the two germline ends. Germline CDR1 and CDR2: SGHTA and FQGNSA. The CDR3 loop spans 14 amino acids. The CDR3 spells CASSLDREQETQYF. DNA of the CDR3: TGTGCCAGCAGCTTAGACAGGGAACAAGAGACCCAGTACTTC.

The chain carries TRBV6-2 or TRBV6-3 and TRBJ2-1; D perhaps matches TRBD2 (6 bases). The germline gives CDR1 MNHEY, CDR2 SVGEGT. The CDR3 is made up of 16 amino acids. V shed 7 bases and J shed 7 bases, with 23 bases lying between them. The CDR3 DNA follows: TGTGCCAGCAACTATGTCTTAGCTAGCGTAGCAAATGAGCAGTTCTTC. Amino acid sequence: CASNYVLASVANEQFF.

This clonotype came up a few times. The chain carries TRBV12-3 or TRBV12-4 and TRBJ1-2, with 7 bases identical to TRBD1. CDR3 length equals 13 residues. Trimming at V came to 6 bases and at J to 6 bases, leaving 7 bases not matched to a gene. The DNA for the CDR3 is TGTGCCAGCAGCTTGACAGGGAACCATGGCTACACCTTC. This encodes CASSLTGNHGYTF.

The sample holds a few counts of this clonotype. The rearrangement uses TRBV12-5 and TRBJ1-3; D is ambiguous. The germline V and J ends were trimmed by 6 bases and 0 bases, with 3 bases remaining between them. Germline CDR1 reads LGHNT; CDR2 reads FRNRAP. The CDR3 loop spans 12 amino acids. CDR3 coding DNA: TGTGCTAGTGGCTCCTCTGGAAACACCATATATTTT. This gives the protein CASGSSGNTIYF. The full variable domain, completed using reference TRBV12-5 and TRBJ1-3, is DARVTQTPRHKVTEMGQEVTMRCQPILGHNTVFWYRQTMMQGLELLAYFRNRAPLDDSGMPKDRFSAEMPDATLATLKIQPSEPRDSAVYFCASGSSGNTIYFGEGSWLTVV.

This sequence joins TRBV5-5 and TRBJ1-5; D perhaps matches TRBD1 (6 bases). The V gene's germline CDR1 is SGHKS and CDR2 YYEKEE (reference sequence). The V end was cut by 3 bases, the J end by 6 bases, with 13 bases between. The CDR3 length is 14 residues. CDR3 nucleotide sequence: TGTGCCAGCAGCTCGGGGGCTAGGGGTCAGCCCCAGCATTTT. Encoded protein: CASSSGARGQPQHF.

The genes are TRBV2 and TRBJ2-3, with D tentatively TRBD1 or TRBD2 (5 bases each). The CDR3 runs to 15 residues. Germline CDR1 SNHLY, CDR2 FYNNEI. V lost 8 bases and J 2 bases, leaving 17 bases between the germline ends. The CDR3 loop reads CASGRDGHPTDTQYF. As DNA, the CDR3 is TGTGCCAGCGGACGGGATGGACACCCCACAGATACGCAGTATTTT.

This rearrangement joins TRBV2 to TRBJ1-5; 7 nucleotides agree with TRBD1. The CDR3 is 13 amino acids. Germline V gene lookup returns CDR1 SNHLY and CDR2 FYNNEI. V lost 9 bases, J lost 3 bases, and 5 bases stayed unmatched. This CDR3 is CARGTANNQPQHF. Written as DNA, the CDR3 is TGTGCCAGAGGGACAGCTAACAATCAGCCCCAGCATTTT.

This clonotype was seen many times. V and J are TRBV6-2 or TRBV6-3 and TRBJ2-3; TRBD2 matches 7 bases. V shed 6 bases and J 6 bases; nucleotides not matched to a gene: 9. CDR1 is MNHEY and CDR2 is SVGEGT in the germline V gene. The CDR3 loop spans 14 amino acids. CDR3 bases: TGTGCCAGCAGGGAAATGAGCGGGGCGGATACGCAGTATTTT. Translation gives CASREMSGADTQYF.

This clonotype was detected a few times. The rearrangement links TRBV10-2 to TRBJ1-2, with a possible D match to TRBD1 (5 bases). The ends were cut back, 8 bases at V and 4 bases at J, with 20 bases in the middle. CDR1 is WSHSY and CDR2 is SAAADI in the germline V gene. The CDR3 consists of 15 residues. Written as DNA, the CDR3 is TGCGCCAGCCGAGGCAGGGAAACCTCACCCTATGGCTACACCTTC. The encoded protein is CASRGRETSPYGYTF.

The rearrangement joins TRBV20-1 to TRBJ2-1; TRBD1 agrees at 9 bases. Trimming at V came to 2 bases and at J to 6 bases, leaving 8 bases not matched to a gene. Germline V gene lookup returns CDR1 DFQATT and CDR2 SNEGSKA (reference sequence). CDR3 length equals 15 residues. The chain's CDR3 is CSARLPGTGTNEQFF. The DNA for the CDR3 is TGCAGTGCTAGACTCCCGGGGACAGGGACCAATGAGCAGTTCTTC.

The chain employs TRBV7-8 and TRBJ2-7; unclear D gene. Germline CDR1 and CDR2: SGHVS and FQNEAQ. The CDR3 length is 13 residues. Trimming removed 2 bases at V and 4 bases at J, with 9 bases between. This CDR3 reads CASSLQDIYEQYF. The CDR3 bases are TGTGCCAGCAGCTTACAGGATATTTACGAGCAGTACTTC.

The rearrangement uses TRBV12-3 or TRBV12-4 and TRBJ2-5; 7 bases fit TRBD1. CDR3 length: 17 residues. With 5 bases clipped from V and 5 bases from J, the junction kept 17 bases outside the gene matches. CDR3 bases: TGTGCCAGCAGTCCACACCACGCGGACAGGAAGGGCGAGACCCAGTACTTC. Its translation is CASSPHHADRKGETQYF.